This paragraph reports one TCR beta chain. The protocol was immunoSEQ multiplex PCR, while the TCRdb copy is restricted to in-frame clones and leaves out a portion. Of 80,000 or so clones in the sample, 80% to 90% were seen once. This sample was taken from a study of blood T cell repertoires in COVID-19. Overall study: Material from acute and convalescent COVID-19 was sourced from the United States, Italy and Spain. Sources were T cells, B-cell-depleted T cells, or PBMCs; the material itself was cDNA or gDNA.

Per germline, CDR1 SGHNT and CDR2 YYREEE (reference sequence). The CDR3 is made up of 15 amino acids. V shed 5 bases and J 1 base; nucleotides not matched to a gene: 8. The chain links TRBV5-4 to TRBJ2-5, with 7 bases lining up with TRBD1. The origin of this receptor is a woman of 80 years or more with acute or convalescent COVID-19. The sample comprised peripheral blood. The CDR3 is CASRRNRGAQETQYF. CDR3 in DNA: TGTGCCAGCAGACGGAACAGGGGCGCCCAAGAGACCCAGTACTTC. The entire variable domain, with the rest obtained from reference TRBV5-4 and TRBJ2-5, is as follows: ETGVTQSPTHLIKTRGQQVTLRCSSQSGHNTVSWYQQALGQGPQFIFQYYREEENGRGNFPPRFSGLQFPNYSSELNVNALELDDSALYLCASRRNRGAQETQYFGPGTRLLVL.